This T cell receptor (beta chain) emerged from a study of regulatory T cells in long-lasting Graves disease (dated by TCRdb to the early 2020s). For context, the study as a whole: Persistent Graves' disease was defined as antithyroid drug treatment for over 5 years with persistently positive TSH receptor autoantibodies. Peripheral blood TCR sequencing and RNA sequencing compared persistent Graves' disease patients with newly diagnosed Graves' disease patients. The study took place in China and was registered as a clinical trial. A total of roughly 35 samples underwent TCR sequencing: some 13 from persistent and roughly 20 from newly diagnosed Graves' disease patients. On average, persistent Graves' disease patients in the clinical cohort had been on antithyroid drugs for around ten years.

With respect to this clonotype: What antigen it recognizes has not been identified. No base quality information exists; no much larger clone differs at one position.

V loses 5 bases of germline sequence and J loses 1 base, and the interval between the two ends is 18 bases. The CDR3 runs 16 amino acids, cysteine and phenylalanine included. The retained sequence is limited to the CDR3, 48 bases, with the frame set at the first base. For CDR1 and CDR2, the germline V gene (reference sequence) lists DFQATT and SNEGSKA. What the authors observed across the whole study: The authors noted that the small sample size was a limitation that may lower accuracy. Peripheral blood alone was examined, since thyroid tissue, which constituted the primary lesion, could not be accessed. Patients with persistent disease shared more public clonotypes (around 3,000) than newly diagnosed patients did (more than 900). Lower TCR Shannon entropy and fewer highly expanded clones were observed in persistent Graves' disease patients than in newly diagnosed patients, which suggested clonal expansion. TRBV28, TRBJ1-2 and TRBJ2-5 were preferentially used in persistent disease, while TRBV20-1 and TRBJ2-1 were favored in newly diagnosed disease. Only the TCR beta chain was sequenced and analyzed.

The time point label, read with the paper, signifies: persistent/refractory GD, antithyroid drugs over 5 years with positive TRAb. For both TCR sequencing and RNA sequencing, RNA was extracted from PBMCs in TRIzol. The diagnosis of Graves' disease was made according to American Thyroid Association guidelines. Patients for the study were recruited at an endocrinology department in Xi'an, China. From each patient, 7.5 to 9.5 milliliters of peripheral blood was collected into an EDTA anticoagulant tube. Ficoll Paque Plus density gradient separation was used to isolate PBMCs, and no further T cell sorting was done. RNA quality was checked with an Agilent 2100 Bioanalyzer and agarose gel, and concentration with a NanoDrop 2000. The receptor library was made with multiplex PCR. TCRdb names Illumina HiSeq 4000 as the instrument used. CDR3 regions were amplified by Arm-PCR with iRepertoire HTBI primers to construct TCR beta libraries. Gel purification was performed on PCR products prior to sequencing. The original pipeline was this. Across samples, 60 to 75 TRBV and around 15 TRBJ segments were identified and used for gene usage analysis of CDR3 amino acid clonotypes. COPE and FqMerger were used to merge the filtered high-quality paired reads into contigs. Contigs were aligned with BLAST to IMGT TRBV, TRBD and TRBJ reference genes, and CDR3 was defined per IMGT. Clonotypes above 0.1% frequency were classified as highly expanded clones. Shannon entropy served as the measure of repertoire diversity, while the Gini coefficient captured V-J evenness. Clonotypes shared by more than one individual were considered public. TCRdb redid the processing of the public reads, applying fastp at Q25 and MiXCR, and retained in-frame beta chains. Rows merge per CDR3 protein into single entries with the most common DNA and genes. These V and J calls rely on TCRdb rather than the paper's analysis. Present in this sample are 310,000 or so distinct CDR3 sequences, roughly a fifth of which were seen just once. Jointly, the top ten make up just under 30% of the sample.

The chain joins TRBV20-1 to TRBJ2-4; confidence is insufficient to name the D gene. Material: peripheral blood mononuclear cells (PBMCs), obtained when the disease was refractory, from a patient treated with antithyroid drugs. The origin of this receptor is a female donor with Graves disease. The DNA is as follows: TGCAGTGCTCCCCCCACTACGGATGGGGCCAAAAACATTCAGTACTTC. This encodes CSAPPTTDGAKNIQYF.